This T cell receptor (beta chain) stems from a study of blood T cell repertoires in COVID-19 (dated by TCRdb to the early 2020s). As for the study more broadly: The collaborator samples originated in the United States, Italy and Spain and spanned the acute and convalescent phases of COVID-19. The prospective study material was composed of cDNA or gDNA derived from T cells, B-cell-depleted T cells, or PBMCs. The dataset comprised deeply sampled blood TCRbeta repertoires from subjects exposed to, actively infected with, or recovered from COVID-19. A freely available public database, intended as a resource for researchers studying the immune response to SARS-CoV-2, is where the repertoires were released. The samples were drawn from the first 160 participants of the ongoing ImmuneRACE study and from roughly 1,300 subjects provided by 6 global collaborators. The sample metadata nearly always contained a de-identified subject ID, COVID-19 status, age in years and sex. Where available, HLA class I and class II types were obtained from metadata supplied by the sample provider rather than from assay-based typing.

Each collaborating institution followed its own protocols to collect whole blood in K2EDTA tubes. For TCRbeta analysis, collaborators shipped samples as frozen whole blood, isolated PBMCs, or DNA extracted from either of those sample types. Worth noting for this clone: It lacks a known antigen. No base quality information exists; no much larger clone differs at one position.

TCRbeta CDR3 regions were amplified from genomic DNA using the immunoSEQ Assay, a bias-controlled multiplex PCR. Turning to the authors' computational methods: Within the assay, amplification of reference gene primers was used to estimate how many nucleated cells each sample contained. Sequence reads were collapsed and filtered to measure the absolute abundance of every unique TCRbeta CDR3 rearrangement. For each sample, productive Simpson clonality was calculated by taking the square root of Simpson's diversity index across productive rearrangements. The clones in this table, taken by TCRdb from immuneACCESS, are in-frame only. Not every clone is retained; where verified, under half of the shortfall comes from an unresolved V gene, and the cause of the rest is unknown. V and J calls and clone size are as listed in that table; D and trimming were resolved from the DNA. The sample yields about 220,000 clones; over 70% were counted once. Together, the top ten hold 7% to 10% of the sample.

Overall study results and their limits: The amount of clinical and demographic metadata varied by source and participant and was provided uncurated.

V is pared back by 1 base and J by 2 bases, with 21 bases lying between the germline termini. The CDR3 covers 18 residues, taking in both the cysteine and the phenylalanine. The DNA shown is the 54-base CDR3, in frame from base 1. The receptor's source is a woman aged 45-59 years with acute or convalescent COVID-19. The chain employs TRBV23-1 and TRBJ2-7; D gene: possibly TRBD1, on 5 matching bases. TRBV23-1 carries the ORF label, with uncertain function. Material: peripheral blood. The CDR3 region: CASSQFSSPKSRAYEQYF. The sequenced DNA is TGCGCCAGCAGTCAATTCTCTTCTCCAAAGTCCAGGGCCTACGAGCAGTACTTC.